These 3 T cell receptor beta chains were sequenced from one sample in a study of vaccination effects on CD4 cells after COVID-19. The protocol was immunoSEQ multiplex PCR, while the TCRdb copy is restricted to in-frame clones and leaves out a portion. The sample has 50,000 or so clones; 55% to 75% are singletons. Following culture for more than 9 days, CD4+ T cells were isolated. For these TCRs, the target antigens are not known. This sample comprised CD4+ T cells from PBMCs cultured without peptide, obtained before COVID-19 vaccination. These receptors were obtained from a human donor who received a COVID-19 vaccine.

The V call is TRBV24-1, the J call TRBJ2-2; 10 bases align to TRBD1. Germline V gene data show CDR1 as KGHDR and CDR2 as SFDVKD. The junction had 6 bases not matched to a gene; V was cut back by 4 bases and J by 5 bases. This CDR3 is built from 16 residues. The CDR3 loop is CATSDPGTGVTGELFF. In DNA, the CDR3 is TGTGCCACCAGTGACCCCGGGACAGGGGTGACCGGGGAGCTGTTTTTT.

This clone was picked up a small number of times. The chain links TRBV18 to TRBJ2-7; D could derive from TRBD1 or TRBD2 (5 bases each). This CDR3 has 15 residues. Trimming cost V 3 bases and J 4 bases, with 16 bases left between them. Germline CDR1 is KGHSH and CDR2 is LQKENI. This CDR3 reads CASSPGRRPLYEQYF. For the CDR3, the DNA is TGTGCCAGCTCACCGGGACGGAGGCCCCTTTACGAGCAGTACTTC.

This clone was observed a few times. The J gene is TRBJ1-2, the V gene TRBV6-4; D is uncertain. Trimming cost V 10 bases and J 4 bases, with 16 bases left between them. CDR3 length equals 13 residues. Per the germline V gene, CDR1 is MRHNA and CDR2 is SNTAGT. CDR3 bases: TGTGCCACTCGACCAGACGGAGGCTATGGCTACACCTTC. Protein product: CATRPDGGYGYTF.